There are many counts of the clone carrying this T cell receptor (beta chain). Per germline, CDR1 LNHNV and CDR2 YYDKDF (reference sequence). V shed 1 base, J shed 10 bases, and the junction held 5 bases outside the gene matches. The CDR3 loop spans 15 amino acids. This entry comes from a study of identical twins. TCRdb analysed the 5' RACE reads with MiXCR anew, one entry per CDR3 protein. The sample lists nearly 250,000 distinct CDR3 sequences; approximately 7% were seen once. These records were also assigned to another study, of yellow fever vaccine responses in identical twins.

The TCR sequence derives from a woman between 18 and 29 years old in good health. The rearrangement links TRBV15 to TRBJ2-1; TRBD1 agrees at 12 bases. Sequences were obtained from memory (CD45RO+) T cells sorted from blood. CDR3 sequence reads: CATSRGGQGASEQFF. The CDR3 DNA reads TGTGCCACCAGCAGAGGGGGACAGGGGGCCTCGGAGCAGTTCTTC.